Shown below are 15 T cell receptor beta chains from a single sample sequenced in a study of CD8+ T cells in alopecia areata. Reverse transcription of extracted RNA yielded cDNA, which provided the sequencing template. Produced via immunoSEQ multiplex PCR; TCRdb's table is partial and in-frame only. Listed for the sample are roughly 120,000 clones, none seen a single time. The sequenced sample was lesional skin. Every receptor here comes from a C3H/HeJ mouse with alopecia areata. For this mouse line, the MHC haplotype is H2-k.

This clone was picked up many times. Gene names and germline refer to mouse. The CDR3 extends 4 residues past the end of the read, so its final part is completed from the germline J gene. The chain combines TRBV13-3 with TRBJ2-7; 8 nucleotides align to TRBD2. V lost 1 base, J lost 3 bases, and 3 bases stayed unmatched. Germline loops: CDR1 NNHDY, CDR2 SYVADS. CDR3 length equals 14 residues. The covered CDR3 bases are TGTGCCAGCAGTGATAACCTGGGGGGCTAT. Its translation is CASSDNLGGY. The entire CDR3 protein is CASSDNLGGYEQYF.

In its sample, this clone was seen many times. The gene names here belong to mouse. Read data end 4 residues before the CDR3 end; the end is taken from the germline J gene. The V call is TRBV13-3, the J call TRBJ1-2, with 10 nucleotides matching TRBD1. The CDR3 has 14 amino acids. Germline assignment: CDR1 NNHDY and CDR2 SYVADS. CDR3 DNA (partial): TGTGCCAGCAGTGAAAGGGACAGGGGAAGC. Protein product: CASSERDRGS. From start to end, the CDR3 is CASSERDRGSDYTF.

In the case of this clone: Germline and genes here are mouse. Read data end 4 residues before the CDR3 end; the end is taken from the germline J gene. V is TRBV1 and J is TRBJ2-2; 7 bases fit TRBD1. Germline loops: CDR1 NSQYPW, CDR2 LRSPGD (reference sequence). The CDR3 has 16 residues. V lost 1 base to trimming and J lost 1 base; unmatched junction nucleotides: 3. Partial CDR3 DNA: TGCACCTGCAGTGCAGTAACAGGGGTAAACACCGGG. Translating gives CTCSAVTGVNTG. The whole CDR3 protein is CTCSAVTGVNTGQLYF.

In its sample, this clone was seen a few times. At residue 11, TCRdb's protein is not the same as the translated DNA, so the protein here was read from the DNA. Genes and germline come from the mouse. The sequence runs out 3 residues before the end of the CDR3; the remainder is reconstructed from the germline J gene. This specimen includes other DNA sequences encoding the same CDR3. This chain uses TRBV1 with TRBJ1-3, with 11 bases aligning to TRBD1. V shed 3 bases, J shed 7 bases, and the junction held 2 bases outside the gene matches. This CDR3 has 14 residues. From germline, CDR1 is NSQYPW and CDR2 LRSPGD (reference sequence). CDR3: CTCSAGDRGNTLYF. The DNA read from the CDR3 is TGCACCTGCAGTGCGGGGGACAGGGGGAATACG.

The sample holds a few counts of this clone. The gene names given are mouse names. The read ends 4 residues before the CDR3 terminus; that terminus is restored from the germline J gene. The genes are TRBV13-3 and TRBJ2-5; 10 positions agree with TRBD2. The CDR3 contains 14 residues. Germline V gene data show CDR1 as NNHDY and CDR2 as SYVADS. The CDR3 DNA, read in part, is TGTGCCAGCAGTGAGACTGGGGGGACAGAC. Translated, it gives CASSETGGTD. The CDR3 in full is CASSETGGTDTQYF.

In its sample, this clone was seen many times. Gene names are the mouse ones. The CDR3 goes on 4 residues after the read ends, and that part is filled in from the germline J gene. The chain is built from TRBV13-3 and TRBJ2-7, with D maybe TRBD2 (7 bases). V lost 6 bases and J lost 3, with 13 bases in between. The CDR3 extends over 13 amino acids. Germline loops: CDR1 NNHDY, CDR2 SYVADS. CDR3 DNA, as far as it was read: TGTGCCAGCACCCCCTGGGGGCACTAT. Its translation: CASTPWGHY. The CDR3 reads in full as CASTPWGHYEQYF.

About this clone itself: These gene names are mouse names. The read falls 4 residues short of the CDR3 end, and the missing part is taken from the germline J gene. The chain joins TRBV13-3 to TRBJ2-4, with a tentative D call TRBD1 (6 bases). Germline V lookup: CDR1 NNHDY, CDR2 SYVADS. This CDR3 is built from 12 residues. CDR3 in amino acids: CASKGDKNTLYF. The DNA read from the CDR3 is TGTGCCAGCAAGGGGGACAAAAAC.

This clone was seen a handful of times. TCRdb's protein does not match the DNA translation at residue 11; the protein provided is translated from the DNA. Gene names are mouse gene names. Read sequence stops 3 residues before the CDR3 end, and the germline J gene provides the missing end. Other DNA sequences in the same sample also yield this CDR3. This rearrangement joins TRBV19 to TRBJ1-6, with TRBD1 matching 10 bases. TRBJ1-6 is an ORF, with its function uncertain. CDR1 FNHDT and CDR2 SITEND come from the germline V gene (reference sequence). This CDR3 spans 14 amino acids. V lost 4 bases to trimming and J lost 6 bases; unmatched junction nucleotides: 1. CDR3 loop: CASSRQGANSPLYF. CDR3 DNA (partial): TGTGCCAGCAGTCGACAGGGGGCTAATTCGCCC.

Comment on this clone: Gene names refer to mouse genes. The observed sequence ends 4 residues before the CDR3 terminus, with the missing tail filled in from the germline J gene. The chain carries TRBV17 and TRBJ2-1; 8 bases agree with TRBD2. The CDR3 extends over 13 amino acids. CDR1 and CDR2 (germline): MNHDT, YYDKIL. The chain's CDR3 is CASSSGGVAEQFF. Partial CDR3 DNA: TGTGCTAGCAGTAGTGGGGGGGTAGCT.

There are a few counts of this clone. Germline and genes: mouse. CDR3 sequence: CAWRQGSTGQLYF. The sequenced CDR3 bases are TGTGCCTGGAGACAGGGATCCACCGGG. V is TRBV31 and J is TRBJ2-2; weak D call: TRBD1 (6 bases). Read data end 4 residues before the CDR3 end; the end is taken from the germline J gene. Per the germline V gene, CDR1 is GKSSPN and CDR2 is SITVG. This CDR3 has 13 amino acids. The V end lost 3 bases, the J end lost 4 bases, and 9 bases lay between the germline ends.

Notes on this clone: Germline and genes here are mouse. The CDR3 bases that were read are TGTGCCAGCAGTGAAATGGCGGACTGGGGGGCCCTTTAT. The encoded protein is CASSEMADWGALY. The CDR3, in full, reads CASSEMADWGALYEQYF. The V call is TRBV13-3, the J call TRBJ2-7; TRBD2 matches 11 bases. The DNA ends 4 residues before the CDR3 does, and the rest of the CDR3 is filled in from the germline J gene. In germline, CDR1 is NNHDY, CDR2 SYVADS. The CDR3 consists of 17 residues.

Comment on this clone: Mouse names are used for the genes. Read coverage stops 4 residues before the CDR3 terminus; the germline J gene supplies the remainder. J is TRBJ2-2 and V is TRBV13-3, with 9 positions matching TRBD2. The CDR3 has 15 residues. Germline V gene lookup returns CDR1 NNHDY and CDR2 SYVADS. V gave up 3 bases and J gave up 1 base; unmatched junction bases: 1. Here the CDR3 reads CASSVGGLNTGQLYF. CDR3 DNA (partial): TGTGCCAGCAGTGTGGGGGGGCTAAACACCGGG.

As for this clone: The gene symbols are mouse symbols. Sequencing ends 4 residues short of the CDR3 end; the germline J gene provides the rest. The V and J genes are TRBV13-3 and TRBJ2-7; tentative D call: TRBD1 (5 bases). V lost 7 bases and J 1 base, leaving 9 bases between the germline ends. The CDR3 loop spans 12 amino acids. Germline CDR1 NNHDY, CDR2 SYVADS. This CDR3 reads CASDAGSYEQYF. Partial CDR3 DNA: TGTGCCAGCGATGCAGGGTCCTAT.

There are a few counts of this clone. Gene names are the mouse ones. The observed sequence ends 4 residues before the CDR3 terminus, with the missing tail filled in from the germline J gene. The V gene is TRBV1, the J gene TRBJ2-7, with 11 bases that match TRBD2. From germline, CDR1 is NSQYPW and CDR2 LRSPGD (reference sequence). The CDR3 loop spans 16 amino acids. Incomplete CDR3 DNA: TGCACCTGCAGTGCAGATTACTGGGGGGGCTTGTAT. It specifies CTCSADYWGGLY. The entire CDR3 protein reads CTCSADYWGGLYEQYF. Combining the CDR3 with reference TRBV1 and TRBJ2-7 gives the whole variable domain VTLLEQNPRWRLVPRGQAVNLRCILKNSQYPWMSWYQQDLQKQLQWLFTLRSPGDKEVKSLPGADYLATRVTDTELRLQVANMSQGRTLYCTCSADYWGGLYEQYFGPGTRLTVL.

This clone turned up a few times. Gene names are the mouse ones. The read stops 4 residues short of the end of the CDR3; the missing end is completed from the germline J gene. The chain carries TRBV19 and TRBJ2-3; possible D gene TRBD1, 5 bases. V was cut by 2 bases and J by 1 base, with 11 bases left in between. CDR3 length: 15 residues. Germline lookup yields CDR1 FNHDT and CDR2 SITEND (reference sequence). The CDR3 spells CASSIREGGAETLYF. The part of the CDR3 DNA that was read is TGTGCCAGCAGTATCCGAGAAGGGGGTGCAGAA. The whole variable domain, remainder taken from reference TRBV19 and TRBJ2-3, is GGIITQTPKFLIGQEGQKLTLKCQQNFNHDTMYWYRQDSGKGLRLIYYSITENDLQKGDLSEGYDASREKKSSFSLTVTSAQKNEMAVFLCASSIREGGAETLYFGSGTRLTVL.